The 14 T cell receptor beta chains in this list originate from one sample, sequenced in a study of T cells in tumors after PD-1 blockade. Data came from immunoSEQ multiplex PCR; TCRdb stores just in-frame clones and leaves some out. The table has about 10,000 clones, 50% to 80% seen once. This material consisted of tumor tissue, taken after anti-PD-1 treatment. These receptors were obtained from a human donor with basal cell carcinoma.

This chain links TRBV20-1 with TRBJ2-3; the D gene is possibly TRBD2 (5 bases). This CDR3 region has 11 residues. In germline, CDR1 is DFQATT, CDR2 SNEGSKA (reference sequence). Trimming left V 4 bases short and J 7 bases short, with 9 bases between. The CDR3 region has the DNA TGCAGTGCTACCCGCGGGTATACGCAGTATTTT. Protein: CSATRGYTQYF.

The V and J genes are TRBV7-8 and TRBJ1-2, with D possibly being TRBD1 (5 bases). This CDR3 is 14 amino acids long. V shed 3 bases and J shed 7 bases, with 15 bases lying between them. Germline V gene lookup returns CDR1 SGHVS and CDR2 FQNEAQ. The CDR3: CASSFSLTGGGYTF. CDR3 nucleotide sequence: TGTGCCAGCAGCTTTTCCCTTACAGGAGGTGGCTACACCTTC.

This clone was picked up one time. V is TRBV30 and J is TRBJ1-6, with D perhaps TRBD1 (6 bases). The CDR3 has 14 residues. V was pared by 2 bases and J by 10 bases, with 15 bases between. CDR1 is GTSNPN, CDR2 SVGIG, per germline (reference sequence). CDR3 nucleotides: TGTGCCTGGAGTCAGGGGACGACCGGGTCACCCCTCCACTTT. Its translation is CAWSQGTTGSPLHF.

The rearrangement links TRBV9 to TRBJ2-7; a possible D gene is TRBD1 (6 bases). Germline-derived CDR1 and CDR2 are SGDLS and YYNGEE. Trimming cost V 2 bases and J 5 bases, with 17 bases left between them. CDR3 length equals 15 residues. The CDR3 is CASSVDWGLGDEQYF. The CDR3 DNA reads TGTGCCAGCAGCGTCGACTGGGGGCTAGGCGACGAGCAGTACTTC.

V gene TRBV6-5 combines with J gene TRBJ2-6, with D unclear. The germline V gene has CDR1 MNHEY and CDR2 SVGAGI. The CDR3 is made up of 15 amino acids. V was shortened by 7 bases and J by 0 bases, with 10 bases between the two germline ends. The chain's CDR3 is CASTVGNSGANVLTF. CDR3 DNA sequence: TGTGCCAGCACCGTAGGGAACTCTGGGGCCAACGTCCTGACTTTC.

The rearrangement joins TRBV5-8 to TRBJ2-7; D is perhaps TRBD1 (5 bases). CDR3 length equals 18 residues. Germline CDR1 is SGHTS and CDR2 is YDEGEE. Trimming shortened V by 0 bases and J by 0 bases, and 19 bases separated the two germline ends. CDR3 coding DNA: TGTGCCAGCAGCTTGGTCCAGGGCATTTCTCATAACTCCTACGAGCAGTACTTC. It is translated as CASSLVQGISHNSYEQYF.

The chain has TRBV3-1 (or the pseudogene TRBV3-2) and TRBJ2-3; the D gene is possibly TRBD1 (5 bases). Per germline, CDR1 LGHDT and CDR2 YNNKEL (reference sequence). Trimming took off 6 bases at V and 1 base at J, with 11 bases between the two ends. The CDR3 has 14 amino acids. CDR3 DNA: TGTGCCAGCAGGCGGACATCAGGCACAGATACGCAGTATTTT. It translates to CASRRTSGTDTQYF.

For the CDR3, the DNA is TGTGCCAGCAGCTCGTATGATAACTACGAGCAGTACTTC. It translates to CASSSYDNYEQYF. The chain has TRBV5-4 and TRBJ2-7; no clear D gene. Trimming stripped 3 bases from V and 3 bases from J, with 10 bases between. CDR1 SGHNT and CDR2 YYREEE come from the germline V gene (reference sequence). This CDR3 spans 13 amino acids.

This clone was detected a few times. The chain joins TRBV7-9 to TRBJ2-2; D unclear. The CDR3 contains 15 residues. The V end was cut by 2 bases, the J end by 0 bases, with 7 bases between. The V gene's germline CDR1 is SEHNR and CDR2 FQNEAQ (reference sequence). This chain's CDR3 is CASSLHSSNTGELFF. CDR3 in DNA: TGTGCCAGCAGCTTACATAGTTCGAACACCGGGGAGCTGTTTTTT.

V usage is TRBV9 and J usage is TRBJ2-7; the D gene is possibly TRBD2 (6 bases). The CDR3 is 14 residues long. V lost 0 bases to trimming and J lost 5 bases, with 12 bases between them. Germline V gene data show CDR1 as SGDLS and CDR2 as YYNGEE. The CDR3, as DNA: TGTGCCAGCAGCGTAGAGCCGGGAGTCAACGAGCAGTACTTC. Encoded protein: CASSVEPGVNEQYF.

This clone was seen more than once but under ten times. The chain has TRBV5-1 and TRBJ2-3; maybe TRBD1 (5 bases). Trimming removed 2 bases at V and 2 bases at J, with 9 bases between. The length of the CDR3 is 14 residues. Germline-derived CDR1 and CDR2 are SGHRS and YFSETQ. DNA for the CDR3: TGCGCCAGCAGCTTAATGGACAACACAGATACGCAGTATTTT. It specifies CASSLMDNTDTQYF.

The rearrangement uses TRBV6-1 and TRBJ1-1; D ambiguous. The CDR3 is 16 amino acids. Trimming removed 3 bases from V and 1 base from J, with 15 bases in between. Germline V CDR1 and CDR2: MNHNS, SASEGT. For the CDR3, the DNA is TGTGCCAGCAGTGAGAGGGCCCAGGCAAGGAACACTGAAGCTTTCTTT. Its protein product is CASSERAQARNTEAFF.

This clone was counted a few times. The V and J genes are TRBV6-5 and TRBJ1-2; no definite D call. V was clipped by 0 bases and J by 8 bases, with 10 bases between them. From germline, CDR1 is MNHEY and CDR2 SVGAGI. The CDR3 consists of 13 residues. This chain's CDR3 is CASSYSRSGGYTF. The CDR3 DNA sequence: TGTGCCAGCAGTTACTCACGCTCGGGGGGCTACACCTTC.

This clone was picked up a small number of times. V and J are TRBV5-4 and TRBJ2-1; no clear D. Between the trimmed V and J ends, which lost 0 bases and 5 bases, there was a span of 9 bases. CDR3 size: 14 residues. In germline, CDR1 is SGHNT, CDR2 YYREEE (reference sequence). The CDR3 reads CASSLELGNNEQFF. The CDR3 DNA reads TGTGCCAGCAGCTTGGAACTGGGGAACAATGAGCAGTTCTTC.